This record looks at one T cell receptor (beta chain) sequence and its context. Its antigen is not identified. The PCR made use of 60 Vbeta and 13 Jbeta primers. Clones were read by immunoSEQ multiplex PCR, and TCRdb kept only the in-frame ones, dropping some. Its table records about 160,000 clones. Unmatched junction bases numbered 6, after V lost 9 bases and J lost 5 bases. There are 14 residues in the CDR3. The germline V gene encodes CDR1 SNHLY and CDR2 FYNNEI. This sample was taken from a study of cytomegalovirus exposure and HLA in healthy donors. The study, taken as a whole, reports: On later analysis, the bulk of CMV-associated TCR beta chains appeared to be HLA-restricted.

The source is a man in his thirties or forties in good health and CMV-seronegative. The sequenced sample consisted of PBMCs. This chain uses TRBV2 with TRBJ2-2, with 10 bases matching TRBD1. The CDR3 sequence: CARTGTGVTGELFF. The CDR3 DNA reads TGTGCCAGAACCGGGACAGGGGTGACCGGGGAGCTGTTTTTT. Supplemented by reference TRBV2 and TRBJ2-2, the full variable domain reads EPEVTQTPSHQVTQMGQEVILRCVPISNHLYFYWYRQILGQKVEFLVSFYNNEISEKSEIFDDQFSVERPDGSNFTLKIRSTKLEDSAMYFCARTGTGVTGELFFGEGSRLTVL.